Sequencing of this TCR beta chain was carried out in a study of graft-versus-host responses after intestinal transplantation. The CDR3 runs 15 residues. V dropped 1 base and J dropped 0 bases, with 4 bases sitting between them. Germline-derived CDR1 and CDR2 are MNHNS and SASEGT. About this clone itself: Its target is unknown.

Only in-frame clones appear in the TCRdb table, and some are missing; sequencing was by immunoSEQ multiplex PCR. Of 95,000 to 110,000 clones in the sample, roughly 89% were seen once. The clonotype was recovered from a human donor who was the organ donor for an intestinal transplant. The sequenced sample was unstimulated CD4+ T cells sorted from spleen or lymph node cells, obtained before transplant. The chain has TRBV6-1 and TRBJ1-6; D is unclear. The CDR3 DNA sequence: TGTGCCAGCAGTGAAGTCTACTCCTATAATTCACCCCTCCACTTT. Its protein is CASSEVYSYNSPLHF.